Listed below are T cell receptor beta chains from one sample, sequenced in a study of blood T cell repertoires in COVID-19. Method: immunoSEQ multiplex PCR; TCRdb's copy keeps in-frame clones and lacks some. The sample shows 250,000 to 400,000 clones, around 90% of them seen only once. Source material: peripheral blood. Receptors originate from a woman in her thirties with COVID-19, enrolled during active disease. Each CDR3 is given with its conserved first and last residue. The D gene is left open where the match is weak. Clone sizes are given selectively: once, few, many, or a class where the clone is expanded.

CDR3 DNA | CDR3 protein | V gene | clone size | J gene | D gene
TGCGCCAGCAGCTCCCGGACAGGGGGCTATGGCTACACCTTC | CASSSRTGGYGYTF | TRBV5-1 | - | TRBJ1-2 | TRBD1
TGTGCCAGCAGCTCGGGACTAGCAGTAGATACGCAGTATTTT | CASSSGLAVDTQYF | TRBV7-3 | - | TRBJ2-3 | TRBD2
TGTGCCAGCAGCGTAGATGGAGGGGGAGGGGAAAAACTGTTTTTT | CASSVDGGGGEKLFF | TRBV9 | - | TRBJ1-4 | -
TGTGCCAGTAGTACCCAACGATTAACCTCAGCGGGCCGCTACGAGCAGTACTTC | CASSTQRLTSAGRYEQYF | TRBV19 | - | TRBJ2-7 | -
TGCGCCAGCAGCCCCCAGGATTTCAATCAGCCCCAGCATTTT | CASSPQDFNQPQHF | TRBV5-1 | - | TRBJ1-5 | -
TGTGCCAGCTCAATCAGGACAGGGGATAACTATGGCTACACCTTC | CASSIRTGDNYGYTF | TRBV18 | - | TRBJ1-2 | TRBD1
TGTGCCAGTAGTATAGGACGGGACAGAGAGAACACCGGGGAGCTGTTTTTT | CASSIGRDRENTGELFF | TRBV19 | - | TRBJ2-2 | TRBD1
TGTGCCAGCAGCCCCCAGGGCGGCCATAATTCACCCCTCCACTTT | CASSPQGGHNSPLHF | TRBV7-2 | - | TRBJ1-6 | -
TGTGCCAGCAGCTTCTTGGGGACTAGGGACGGCTACACCTTC | CASSFLGTRDGYTF | TRBV5-6 | - | TRBJ1-2 | -
TGTGCCCGCCAACAAAACACTGAAGCTTTCTTT | CARQQNTEAFF | TRBV30 | - | TRBJ1-1 | -
TGTGCCAGCATCCCTCCAGTTAGGCTAGCGGTTAAGAATGAGCAGTTCTTC | CASIPPVRLAVKNEQFF | TRBV7-8 | few | TRBJ2-1 | TRBD2
TGCAGCGTTGATGTCCGGGTAAATGGAAACACTGAAGCTTTCTTT | CSVDVRVNGNTEAFF | TRBV29-1 | - | TRBJ1-1 | -
TGTGCCAGCAGTGAAGCCCCCCGAGGTGAGACCCAGTACTTC | CASSEAPRGETQYF | TRBV2 | - | TRBJ2-5 | -
TGTGCCAGCAGCCGGGGAGGGGACAGGAGGAACACTGAAGCTTTCTTT | CASSRGGDRRNTEAFF | TRBV5-4 | - | TRBJ1-1 | TRBD1
TGTGCCAGCAGTACCGCTTTAACAGGGGGCGGTACTGAAGCTTTCTTT | CASSTALTGGGTEAFF | TRBV2 | - | TRBJ1-1 | TRBD1
TGTGCCAGCAGCCCGACGGAACTAGACGCCTACACCTTC | CASSPTELDAYTF | TRBV6-5 | - | TRBJ1-2 | -
TGTGCCAGTAGTATGGCCAGGGTGGGCACCGGGGAGCTGTTTTTT | CASSMARVGTGELFF | TRBV19 | - | TRBJ2-2 | -
TGTGCCAGCAGCCAAGAGTCGGCGGCTAACTATGGCTACACCTTC | CASSQESAANYGYTF | TRBV3-1/TRBV3-2 | - | TRBJ1-2 | -
TGTGCCAGTAGTATTCCACCAAACAGACAGAACACTGAAGCTTTCTTT | CASSIPPNRQNTEAFF | TRBV19 | - | TRBJ1-1 | -
TGTGCCAGCAGCCGTCAAGGGGGGCTAGCGGGAGTAACCGGGGAGCTGTTTTTT | CASSRQGGLAGVTGELFF | TRBV7-3 | - | TRBJ2-2 | TRBD2
TGTGCCAGCAAGGACAGCGGAGAAAAACTGTTTTTT | CASKDSGEKLFF | TRBV28 | - | TRBJ1-4 | -
TGTGCCAGCAGCCGGGAGGGGGGTCAGGGAGCTTTCTTT | CASSREGGQGAFF | TRBV5-4 | - | TRBJ1-1 | -
TGTGCCAGTAGTATACGGACAGCCAACACTGAAGCTTTCTTT | CASSIRTANTEAFF | TRBV19 | once | TRBJ1-1 | -
TGTGCCAGCAGTTACTCGCGTGGAGCCGGATACGCCTACAATGAGCAGTTCTTC | CASSYSRGAGYAYNEQFF | TRBV6-2/TRBV6-3 | - | TRBJ2-1 | -
TGTGCCAGCAGTGACTCGACTGAGACTAGCGGGAAGGGCTACGAGCAGTACTTC | CASSDSTETSGKGYEQYF | TRBV6-4 | - | TRBJ2-7 | TRBD2
TGTGCCAGCAGTTTGGGACACCACTCTGGAAACACCATATATTTT | CASSLGHHSGNTIYF | TRBV6-6 | - | TRBJ1-3 | -
TGTGCCAGCAGTTCTTGGACAGGGGCCAACTCTGGAAACACCATATATTTT | CASSSWTGANSGNTIYF | TRBV28 | - | TRBJ1-3 | TRBD1
TGTGCCAGCAGCCCCGGACTAGGATCCTACGAGCAGTACTTC | CASSPGLGSYEQYF | TRBV5-6 | - | TRBJ2-7 | TRBD2
TGTGCCAGCAGCAGGAGGACTAGCGGGATTACCTACGAGCAGTACTTC | CASSRRTSGITYEQYF | TRBV7-2 | - | TRBJ2-7 | TRBD2
TGTGCCAGCAGTTCAGGGGGCGCTCGGACGCAGTATTTT | CASSSGGARTQYF | TRBV28 | - | TRBJ2-3 | TRBD1
TGTGCCAGCAGACCAACAGGCGGTCTTGGCTATGGCTACACCTTC | CASRPTGGLGYGYTF | TRBV28 | - | TRBJ1-2 | -
TGTGCCAGCAGCCGGACTTATTCGACCGCTGAAGCTTTCTTT | CASSRTYSTAEAFF | TRBV5-6 | - | TRBJ1-1 | -
TGTGCCAGCAGTGATTCTAGACGGCAGAACACTGAAGCTTTCTTT | CASSDSRRQNTEAFF | TRBV25-1 | - | TRBJ1-1 | -
TGTGCCAGCGGAGCCACGAGCTCCTACAATGAGCAGTTCTTC | CASGATSSYNEQFF | TRBV25-1 | - | TRBJ2-1 | -
TGTGCCAGTAGCGGGAGCACAGATACGCAGTATTTT | CASSGSTDTQYF | TRBV19 | - | TRBJ2-3 | -
TGCGCCAGCAGCTTAGCGGGAGAGAGCTACAATGAGCAGTTCTTC | CASSLAGESYNEQFF | TRBV5-1 | - | TRBJ2-1 | TRBD2
TGTGCCAGCAGCCACAGGCTCTACAGGGGCGGTACGAGAAACTATGGCTACACCTTC | CASSHRLYRGGTRNYGYTF | TRBV3-1/TRBV3-2 | - | TRBJ1-2 | TRBD1
TGCAGCGCTGTGGGGGGGACATCTAATGAAAAACTGTTTTTT | CSAVGGTSNEKLFF | TRBV29-1 | - | TRBJ1-4 | -
TGTGCCAGCACCGGACAGGCCCACACTGAAGCTTTCTTT | CASTGQAHTEAFF | TRBV5-6 | - | TRBJ1-1 | TRBD1
TGTGCCAGTAGTACGACTCGAGACACTGAAGCTTTCTTT | CASSTTRDTEAFF | TRBV19 | - | TRBJ1-1 | -
TGCAGTGCTAGTCTTCGGCAGGGATGGGAAAAACTGTTTTTT | CSASLRQGWEKLFF | TRBV20-1 | - | TRBJ1-4 | -
TGTGCCAGCAGTCCAGGGGGGTTGGGAGGTTACGAGCAGTACTTC | CASSPGGLGGYEQYF | TRBV28 | - | TRBJ2-7 | -
TGTGCCAGCAGCTTACTCCTAGCGGGAGCGGTAGAGACCCAGTACTTC | CASSLLLAGAVETQYF | TRBV11-2 | - | TRBJ2-5 | TRBD2
TGTGCCAGCAGCTTATACAGAAATGGCTACACCTTC | CASSLYRNGYTF | TRBV7-2 | - | TRBJ1-2 | -
TGTGCCAGTAGTACCCCTCTAGCGGGGGGCTCAGGGGAGCTGTTTTTT | CASSTPLAGGSGELFF | TRBV19 | - | TRBJ2-2 | TRBD2
TGTGCCAGCAGTTTAGGACAGTACAATGAGCAGTTCTTC | CASSLGQYNEQFF | TRBV27 | - | TRBJ2-1 | -
TGTGCCAGCAGGTCCTCGGGACAGATAGGTGAAAAACTGTTTTTT | CASRSSGQIGEKLFF | TRBV6-5 | - | TRBJ1-4 | TRBD1
TGCAGTGCTAGTACCCAGGCCTATGGCTACACCTTC | CSASTQAYGYTF | TRBV20-1 | - | TRBJ1-2 | -
TGTGCCAGCAGCTTAGGACAGGCCACGGATACGCAGTATTTT | CASSLGQATDTQYF | TRBV11-2 | - | TRBJ2-3 | -
TGTGCCAGCTCACCACCGGGGGATAGACTAGCGGGAGGTCACCACCAAGAGACCCAGTACTTC | CASSPPGDRLAGGHHQETQYF | TRBV18 | - | TRBJ2-5 | TRBD2
TGTGCCAGCCAAACAGGGGGCCCGGACTATGGCTACACCTTC | CASQTGGPDYGYTF | TRBV28 | - | TRBJ1-2 | TRBD1
TGTGCCAGCGGTCGGACAGGGTTGGAAACTGAAGCTTTCTTT | CASGRTGLETEAFF | TRBV6-5 | - | TRBJ1-1 | TRBD1
TGTGCCAGCAGCGCCGGGACAGGGGGCGCGTACACTGAAGCTTTCTTT | CASSAGTGGAYTEAFF | TRBV9 | - | TRBJ1-1 | TRBD1
TGTGCCAGCAGGACTAGGGCCTACGAGCAGTACTTC | CASRTRAYEQYF | TRBV28 | - | TRBJ2-7 | -
TGTGCCAGCAGCCGACAGGCCTCGGGACTAGCGGGAAACTACGAGCAGTACTTC | CASSRQASGLAGNYEQYF | TRBV6-6 | - | TRBJ2-7 | TRBD2
TGTGCCAGCAGCTTGTTAGTTAGCGGGGTGGCCAATGAGCAGTTCTTC | CASSLLVSGVANEQFF | TRBV5-4 | - | TRBJ2-1 | TRBD2
TGTGCCAGCAGCCAAGCTACCACTGCGGGGTTCACTGAAGCTTTCTTT | CASSQATTAGFTEAFF | TRBV3-1/TRBV3-2 | once | TRBJ1-1 | -